This T cell receptor beta chain was found in a study of OX40 agonist ivuxolimab in advanced cancers. Germline values: CDR1 SGHTA, CDR2 FQGNSA. CDR3 length: 14 amino acids. TCRdb keeps only in-frame clones here, not all; method: immunoSEQ multiplex PCR. The sample shows fewer than 90,000 clones, around 87% of them seen only once. The source was CD4+ or CD8+ T cells sorted from blood, collected in a trial of the OX40 agonist ivuxolimab. J is TRBJ2-5 and V is TRBV7-2; the match to TRBD1 covers 9 bases. The assigned J gene may be wrong: the sequence end matches TRBJ2-7 better. The source of this sequence is an adult with an advanced solid tumor such as melanoma, head and neck, liver or kidney cancer. CDR3 sequence (DNA): TGTGCCAGCAGTCTAGGGACAGGGTGGTACGAGCAGTACTTC. It translates to CASSLGTGWYEQYF.